The rows below give T cell receptor beta chains drawn from one sample of a study of T cell changes during pregnancy in multiple sclerosis. Sequencing was performed with immunoSEQ multiplex PCR; in TCRdb, only in-frame clones are kept and a portion is missing. Of nearly 60,000 clones listed, under 95% are singletons. Source: CD4+ T cells from peripheral blood mononuclear cells, taken after pregnancy. All receptors come from a female donor in good health, enrolled as a control in a pregnancy study. CDR3s include the opening cysteine and the closing phenylalanine or tryptophan. A D gene is named only where the DNA matches it firmly. A row's size may be missing; if present it is once, few, many or a size class.

V	J	size	D	DNA	CDR3
TRBV7-8	TRBJ2-1	.	.	TGTGCCAGCAGCAGTGGCAGGGACTCTGAGCAGTTCTTC	CASSSGRDSEQFF
TRBV19	TRBJ1-2	.	.	TGTGCCAGTAGTCTTCGCATGGAGGGCTACACCTTC	CASSLRMEGYTF
TRBV9	TRBJ1-6	.	.	TGTGCCAGCAGCGTAGCGGTGTATAATTCACCCCTCCACTTT	CASSVAVYNSPLHF
TRBV21-1	TRBJ1-5	.	.	TGTGCCAGCAGCATCTTGACAGGAGATAGCAATCAGCCCCAGCATTTT	CASSILTGDSNQPQHF
TRBV11-3	TRBJ1-3	.	TRBD1	TGTGCCAGCAGCTTAGCGGGACAGTTTACCACAGATACTGGAAACACCATATATTTT	CASSLAGQFTTDTGNTIYF
TRBV4-1	TRBJ1-3	.	.	TGCGCCAGCAGCCAAGGGACACTGACTGGAAACACCATATATTTT	CASSQGTLTGNTIYF
TRBV7-3	TRBJ2-3	.	TRBD2	TGTGCCAGCAGCTTAGGGACTAGCGCAAATACGCAGTATTTT	CASSLGTSANTQYF
TRBV30	TRBJ1-2	.	.	TGTGCCTGGAGCCGGGAGCCAAAATTCTATGGCTACACCTTC	CAWSREPKFYGYTF
TRBV5-4	TRBJ1-4	.	TRBD1	TGTGCCAGCAGCGCCGGGGGACAGGGGACAACTAATGAAAAACTGTTTTTT	CASSAGGQGTTNEKLFF
TRBV2	TRBJ1-4	.	.	TGTGCCAGCAGTGAAAGGAGGTTGAATGAAAAACTGTTTTTT	CASSERRLNEKLFF
TRBV7-9	TRBJ1-4	once	TRBD1	TGTGCCAGCAGCTTTGGGACAGGGTCTTCAGAAAAACTGTTTTTT	CASSFGTGSSEKLFF
TRBV5-4	TRBJ1-1	.	.	TGTGCCAGCAGCTCCGCCTCAAGCAAAGCTTTCTTT	CASSSASSKAFF
TRBV11-3	TRBJ1-3	.	.	TGTGCCAGCAGCGGAGCTGGAAACACCATATATTTT	CASSGAGNTIYF
TRBV5-1	TRBJ1-1	.	.	TGCGCCAGCAGCGCAGAATACATGACTGAAGCTTTCTTT	CASSAEYMTEAFF
TRBV11-3	TRBJ2-5	.	TRBD1	TGTGCCAGCAGCCGAGGACAGGGGGAGACCCAGTACTTC	CASSRGQGETQYF
TRBV11-3	TRBJ1-1	.	.	TGTGCCAGCAGCTTAGTGACAGTAACTAACACTGAAGCTTTCTTT	CASSLVTVTNTEAFF
TRBV15	TRBJ1-4	.	.	TGTGCCACCAGCAGCAACACAGGGAAACTGTTTTTT	CATSSNTGKLFF
TRBV5-1	TRBJ1-5	.	TRBD1	TGCGCCAGCAGCTTAGAGACAGGGAATCAGCCCCAGCATTTT	CASSLETGNQPQHF
TRBV19	TRBJ2-7	.	TRBD2	TGTGCCAGTAGTACCGGGGGACTAGCTGGTTACGAGCAGTACTTC	CASSTGGLAGYEQYF
TRBV19	TRBJ1-2	.	.	TGTGCCACCCGGGGAGGGGTAGAGGTGGGAGGCTACACCTTC	CATRGGVEVGGYTF